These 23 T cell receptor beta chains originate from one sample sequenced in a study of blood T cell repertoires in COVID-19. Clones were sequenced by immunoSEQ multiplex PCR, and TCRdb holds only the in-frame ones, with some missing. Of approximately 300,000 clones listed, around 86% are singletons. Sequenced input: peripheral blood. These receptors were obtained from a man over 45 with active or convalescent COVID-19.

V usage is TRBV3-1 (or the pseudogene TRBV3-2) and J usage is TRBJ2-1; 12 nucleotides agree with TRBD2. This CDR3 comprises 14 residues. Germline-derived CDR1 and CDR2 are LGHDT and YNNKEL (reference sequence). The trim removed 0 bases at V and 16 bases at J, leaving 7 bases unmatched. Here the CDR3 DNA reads TGTGCCAGCAGCCAAGATACTAGCGGGAGGAGGGAATTCTTC. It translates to CASSQDTSGRREFF.

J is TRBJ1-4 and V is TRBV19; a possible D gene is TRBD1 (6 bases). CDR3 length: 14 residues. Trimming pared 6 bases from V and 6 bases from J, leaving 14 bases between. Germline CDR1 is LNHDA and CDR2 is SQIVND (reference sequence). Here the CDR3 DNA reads TGTGCCAGTAGGAGGGGGGGCCAAGATGAAAAACTGTTTTTT. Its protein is CASRRGGQDEKLFF.

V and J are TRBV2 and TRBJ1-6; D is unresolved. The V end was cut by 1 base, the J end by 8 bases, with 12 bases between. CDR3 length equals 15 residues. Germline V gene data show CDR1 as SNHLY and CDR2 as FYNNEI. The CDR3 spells CASSEGQVLYSPLHF. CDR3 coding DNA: TGTGCCAGCAGTGAAGGCCAGGTTTTATATTCACCCCTCCACTTT. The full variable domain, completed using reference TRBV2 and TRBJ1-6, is EPEVTQTPSHQVTQMGQEVILRCVPISNHLYFYWYRQILGQKVEFLVSFYNNEISEKSEIFDDQFSVERPDGSNFTLKIRSTKLEDSAMYFCASSEGQVLYSPLHFGNGTRLTVT.

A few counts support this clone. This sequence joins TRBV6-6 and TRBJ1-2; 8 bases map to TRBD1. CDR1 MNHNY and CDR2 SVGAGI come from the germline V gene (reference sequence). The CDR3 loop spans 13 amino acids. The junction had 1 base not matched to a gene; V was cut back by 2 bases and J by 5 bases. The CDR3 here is CASSYDRGYGYTF. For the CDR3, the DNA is TGTGCCAGCAGTTACGACAGGGGTTATGGCTACACCTTC.

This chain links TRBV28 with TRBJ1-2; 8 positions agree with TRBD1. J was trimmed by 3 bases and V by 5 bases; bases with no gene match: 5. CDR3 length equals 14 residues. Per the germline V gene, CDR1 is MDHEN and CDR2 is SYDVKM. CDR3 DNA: TGTGCCAGCAGTCCAGGGGGCGCGGACTATGGCTACACCTTC. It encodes CASSPGGADYGYTF.

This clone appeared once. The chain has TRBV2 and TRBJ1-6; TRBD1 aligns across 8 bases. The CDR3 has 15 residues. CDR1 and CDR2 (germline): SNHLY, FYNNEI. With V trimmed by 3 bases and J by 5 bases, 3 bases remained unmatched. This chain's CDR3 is CASSDRTGNNSPLHF. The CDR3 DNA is TGTGCCAGCAGTGATAGGACAGGGAATAATTCACCCCTCCACTTT.

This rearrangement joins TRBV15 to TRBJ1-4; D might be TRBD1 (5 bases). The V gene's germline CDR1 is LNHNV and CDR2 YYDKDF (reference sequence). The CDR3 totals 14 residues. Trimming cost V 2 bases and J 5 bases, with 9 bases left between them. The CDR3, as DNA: TGTGCCACCAGCAGAACCACAGGAAATGAAAAACTGTTTTTT. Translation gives CATSRTTGNEKLFF.

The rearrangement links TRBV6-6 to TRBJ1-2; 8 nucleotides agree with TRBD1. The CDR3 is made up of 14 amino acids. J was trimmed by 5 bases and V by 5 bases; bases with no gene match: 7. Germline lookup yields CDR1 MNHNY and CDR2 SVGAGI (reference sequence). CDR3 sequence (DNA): TGTGCCAGCAGTGGGGACAGGTCTTATTATGGCTACACCTTC. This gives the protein CASSGDRSYYGYTF.

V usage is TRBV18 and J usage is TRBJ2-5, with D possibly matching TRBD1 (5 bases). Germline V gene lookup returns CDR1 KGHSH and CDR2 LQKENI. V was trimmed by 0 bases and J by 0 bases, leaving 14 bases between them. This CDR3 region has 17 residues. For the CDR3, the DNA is TGTGCCAGCTCACCACCTAGGCCGGACAAGTACCAAGAGACCCAGTACTTC. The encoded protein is CASSPPRPDKYQETQYF.

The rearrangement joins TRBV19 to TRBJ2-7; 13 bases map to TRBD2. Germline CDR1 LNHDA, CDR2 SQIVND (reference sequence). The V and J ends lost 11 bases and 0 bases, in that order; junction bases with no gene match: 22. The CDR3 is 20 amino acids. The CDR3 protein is CAGVRGTSGAPVRSSYEQYF. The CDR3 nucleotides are TGTGCCGGCGTCAGGGGGACTAGCGGGGCCCCCGTTCGTAGCTCCTACGAGCAGTACTTC.

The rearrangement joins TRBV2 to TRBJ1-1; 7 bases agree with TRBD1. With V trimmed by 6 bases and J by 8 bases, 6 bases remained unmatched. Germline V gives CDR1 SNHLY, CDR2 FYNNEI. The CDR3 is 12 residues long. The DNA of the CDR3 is TGTGCCAGCAGCTTGGACAGGCAAGAAGCTTTCTTT. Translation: CASSLDRQEAFF.

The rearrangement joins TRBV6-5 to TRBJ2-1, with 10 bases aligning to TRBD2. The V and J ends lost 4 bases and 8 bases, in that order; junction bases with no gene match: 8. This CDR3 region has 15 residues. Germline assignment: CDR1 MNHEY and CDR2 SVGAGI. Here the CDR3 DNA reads TGTGCCAGCAGTTCTCAGCGGGGGGGTATCTATGAGCAGTTCTTC. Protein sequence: CASSSQRGGIYEQFF.

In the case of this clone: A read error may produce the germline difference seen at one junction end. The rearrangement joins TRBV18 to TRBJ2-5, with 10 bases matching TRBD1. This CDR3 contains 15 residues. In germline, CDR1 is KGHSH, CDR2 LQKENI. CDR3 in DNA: TGTGCCAGCTCAACACCTCGGACAGGGGGAGAGACCCAGTACTTC. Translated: CASSTPRTGGETQYF. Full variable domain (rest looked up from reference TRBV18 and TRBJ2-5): NAGVMQNPRHLVRRRGQEARLRCSPMKGHSHVYWYRQLPEEGLKFMVYLQKENIIDESGMPKERFSAEFPKEGPSILRIQQVVRGDSAAYFCASSTPRTGGETQYFGPGTRLLVL.

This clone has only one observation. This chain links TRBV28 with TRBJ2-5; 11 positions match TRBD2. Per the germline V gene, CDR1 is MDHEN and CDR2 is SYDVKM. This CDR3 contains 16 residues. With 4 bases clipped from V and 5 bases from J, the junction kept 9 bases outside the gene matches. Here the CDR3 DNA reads TGTGCCAGCAGTTCGGGTAGCGGGGGGGCCAAGGAGACCCAGTACTTC. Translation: CASSSGSGGAKETQYF.

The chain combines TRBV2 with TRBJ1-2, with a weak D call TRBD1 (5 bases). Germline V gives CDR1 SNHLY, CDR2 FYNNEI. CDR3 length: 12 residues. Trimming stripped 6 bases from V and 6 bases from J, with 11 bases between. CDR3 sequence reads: CASSRQLDGYTF. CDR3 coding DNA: TGTGCCAGCAGCAGACAGTTGGATGGCTACACCTTC.

The CDR3 region has the DNA TGCGCCAGCAGCTTAGCGGGATCGCGGTACAATGAGCAGTTCTTC. This sequence encodes CASSLAGSRYNEQFF. The chain couples TRBV5-1 to TRBJ2-1, with 7 bases matching TRBD2. The V gene's germline CDR1 is SGHRS and CDR2 YFSETQ. The CDR3 totals 15 residues. Trimming removed 2 bases from V and 4 bases from J; junction bases left unmatched: 6.

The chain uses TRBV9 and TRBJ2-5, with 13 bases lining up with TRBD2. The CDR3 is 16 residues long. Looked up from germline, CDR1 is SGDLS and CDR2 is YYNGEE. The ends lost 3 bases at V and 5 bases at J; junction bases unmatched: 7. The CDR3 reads CASSATSGRALETQYF. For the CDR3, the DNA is TGTGCCAGCAGCGCCACTAGCGGGAGGGCCCTGGAGACCCAGTACTTC.

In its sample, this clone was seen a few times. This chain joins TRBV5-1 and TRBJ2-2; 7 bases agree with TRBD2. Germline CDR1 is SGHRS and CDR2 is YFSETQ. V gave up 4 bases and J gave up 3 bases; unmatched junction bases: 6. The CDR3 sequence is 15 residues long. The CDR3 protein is CASSLRESYTGELFF. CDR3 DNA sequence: TGCGCCAGCAGCCTGCGGGAGTCGTACACCGGGGAGCTGTTTTTT.

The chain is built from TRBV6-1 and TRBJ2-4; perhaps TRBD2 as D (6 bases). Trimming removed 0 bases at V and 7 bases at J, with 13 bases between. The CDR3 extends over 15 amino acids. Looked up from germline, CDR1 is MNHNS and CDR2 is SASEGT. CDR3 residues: CASSEALGGWNIQYF. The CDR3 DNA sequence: TGTGCCAGCAGTGAAGCCCTGGGGGGTTGGAACATTCAGTACTTC.

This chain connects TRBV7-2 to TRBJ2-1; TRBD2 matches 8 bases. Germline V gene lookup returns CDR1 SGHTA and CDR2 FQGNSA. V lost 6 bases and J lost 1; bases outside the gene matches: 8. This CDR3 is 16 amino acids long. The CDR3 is CASSSAAGGSYNEQFF. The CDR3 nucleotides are TGTGCCAGCAGTTCAGCGGCGGGGGGTTCCTACAATGAGCAGTTCTTC.

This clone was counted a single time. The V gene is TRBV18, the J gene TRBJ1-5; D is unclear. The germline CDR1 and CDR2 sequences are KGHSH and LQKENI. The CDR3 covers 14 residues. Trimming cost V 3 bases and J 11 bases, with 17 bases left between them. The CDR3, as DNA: TGTGCCAGCTCACCTTCGTACACCTCCCAGGCCCAGCATTTT. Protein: CASSPSYTSQAQHF.

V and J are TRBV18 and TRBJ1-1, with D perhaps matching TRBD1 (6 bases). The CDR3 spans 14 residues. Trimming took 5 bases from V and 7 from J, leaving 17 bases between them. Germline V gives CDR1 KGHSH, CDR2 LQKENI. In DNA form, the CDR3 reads TGTGCCAGCTCAACCGCCCTACAGGGCCTTGAAGCTTTCTTT. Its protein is CASSTALQGLEAFF.

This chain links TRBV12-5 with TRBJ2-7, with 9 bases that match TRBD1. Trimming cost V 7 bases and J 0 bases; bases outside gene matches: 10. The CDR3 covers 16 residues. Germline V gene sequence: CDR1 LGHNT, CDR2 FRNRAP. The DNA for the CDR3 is TGTGCTAGTGCCTTCCGTTACAGGGGGCCCTCCTACGAGCAGTACTTC. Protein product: CASAFRYRGPSYEQYF.